These 9 T cell receptor beta chains came from one sample sequenced in a study of T cell responses to AZD1222 COVID-19 vaccine. Assay used: immunoSEQ multiplex PCR; TCRdb lists only in-frame clones, some missing. The sample carries about 68,000 clones, about 80% recorded once. Sequenced material: peripheral blood, taken on day 0 of AZD1222 vaccination. These receptors came from an adult in good health.

The gene calls are TRBV18 and TRBJ1-1; no definite D call. Trimming removed 3 bases from V and 7 bases from J, with 9 bases in between. The CDR3 contains 12 residues. Germline assignment: CDR1 KGHSH and CDR2 LQKENI. The CDR3 reads CASSPMSNEAFF. For the CDR3, the DNA is TGTGCCAGCTCACCCATGAGTAATGAAGCTTTCTTT.

The chain uses TRBV30 and TRBJ1-1; D remains unclear. Trimming shortened V by 0 bases and J by 8 bases, and 13 bases separated the two germline ends. The CDR3 has 13 residues. Germline CDR1 is GTSNPN and CDR2 is SVGIG (reference sequence). The DNA for the CDR3 is TGTGCCTGGAGTGTAGAACGGACGGGGGAAGCTTTCTTT. Its protein product is CAWSVERTGEAFF.

J is TRBJ1-6 and V is TRBV28, with D hard to call. The V and J ends lost 6 bases and 0 bases respectively, with 21 bases between them. CDR3 length equals 19 residues. Germline lookup yields CDR1 MDHEN and CDR2 SYDVKM. CDR3 region: CASSPGPERRSSYNSPLHF. CDR3 nucleotide sequence: TGTGCCAGCAGCCCCGGACCAGAACGACGGAGCTCCTATAATTCACCCCTCCACTTT.

This clone was detected only once. The chain links TRBV5-4 to TRBJ2-1; TRBD1 might be the D (6 bases). There are 15 residues in the CDR3. CDR1 SGHNT and CDR2 YYREEE come from the germline V gene (reference sequence). The ends were cut back, 4 bases at V and 6 bases at J, with 17 bases in the middle. CDR3 bases: TGTGCCAGCAGCGTGGGGTCGGGCAGGGGCAATGAGCAGTTCTTC. This encodes CASSVGSGRGNEQFF.

The V gene is TRBV23-1, the J gene TRBJ2-1; 10 nucleotides line up with TRBD2. TRBV23-1 is classed as an ORF, of uncertain function. The V gene end was trimmed by 2 bases and the J gene end by 0 bases; junction bases not matched to a gene: 4. The CDR3 extends over 17 amino acids. CDR3 in amino acids: CASSQHSGGPSYNEQFF. CDR3 DNA sequence: TGCGCCAGCAGTCAACATAGCGGGGGGCCCTCCTACAATGAGCAGTTCTTC.

J is TRBJ1-6 and V is TRBV28, with D perhaps TRBD1 (5 bases). There are 14 residues in the CDR3. The germline gives CDR1 MDHEN, CDR2 SYDVKM. The V and J ends lost 6 bases and 9 bases respectively, with 15 bases between them. In DNA, the CDR3 is TGTGCCAGCAGGGCAGGGAGGGGTGGTTCACCCCTCCACTTT. It codes for CASRAGRGGSPLHF.

The CDR3 sequence is CASSETDNYGYTF. The CDR3 DNA reads TGTGCCAGCAGCGAGACAGATAACTATGGCTACACCTTC. V usage is TRBV6-5 and J usage is TRBJ1-2; a possible D gene is TRBD1 (5 bases). Germline assignment: CDR1 MNHEY and CDR2 SVGAGI. Trimming removed 6 bases at V and 1 base at J, with 9 bases between. This CDR3 contains 13 residues.

This clone appeared a few times. V and J are TRBV9 and TRBJ2-1; TRBD1 aligns across 7 bases. Germline loops: CDR1 SGDLS, CDR2 YYNGEE. The CDR3 runs to 17 residues. Trimming cost V 0 bases and J 1 base; bases outside gene matches: 7. The CDR3 loop is CASSVEGQPMSYNEQFF. CDR3 sequence (DNA): TGTGCCAGCAGCGTAGAGGGACAGCCAATGTCCTACAATGAGCAGTTCTTC.

CDR3 in amino acids: CASGRQGDEKLFF. Written as DNA, the CDR3 is TGTGCCAGCGGAAGACAGGGAGACGAAAAACTGTTTTTT. This chain uses TRBV28 with TRBJ1-4; TRBD1 agrees at 7 bases. Germline values: CDR1 MDHEN, CDR2 SYDVKM. The junction had 8 bases not matched to a gene; V was cut back by 8 bases and J by 8 bases. CDR3 length: 13 residues.